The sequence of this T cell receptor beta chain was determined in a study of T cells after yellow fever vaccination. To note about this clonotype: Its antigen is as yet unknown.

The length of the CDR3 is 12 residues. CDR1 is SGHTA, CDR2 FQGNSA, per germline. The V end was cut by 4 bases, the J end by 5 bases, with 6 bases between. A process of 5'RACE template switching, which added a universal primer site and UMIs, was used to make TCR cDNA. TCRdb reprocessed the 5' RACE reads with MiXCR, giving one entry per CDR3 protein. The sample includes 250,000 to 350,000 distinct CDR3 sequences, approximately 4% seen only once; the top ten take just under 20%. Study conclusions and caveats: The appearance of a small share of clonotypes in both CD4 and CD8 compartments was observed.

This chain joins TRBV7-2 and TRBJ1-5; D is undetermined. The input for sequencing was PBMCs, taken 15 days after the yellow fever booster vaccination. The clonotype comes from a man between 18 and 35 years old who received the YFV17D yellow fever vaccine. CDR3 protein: CASSSPDQPQHF. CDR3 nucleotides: TGTGCCAGCAGCTCCCCTGATCAGCCCCAGCATTTT. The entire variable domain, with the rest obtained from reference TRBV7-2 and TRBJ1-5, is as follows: GAGVSQSPSNKVTEKGKDVELRCDPISGHTALYWYRQSLGQGLEFLIYFQGNSAPDKSGLPSDRFSAERTGGSVSTLTIQRTQQEDSAVYLCASSSPDQPQHFGDGTRLSIL.